The sequence of this TCR beta chain was determined in a study of tumor-infiltrating lymphocytes in primary liver carcinoma. Study information: T1-T3 N0M0 was the stage of the tumors, which were 4.2 to 10 cm across.

Germline V gene sequence: CDR1 SGHAT, CDR2 FQNNGV. The CDR3 is 14 residues long. The investigators made TCR beta cDNA from approximately 500 ng total RNA, using a constant-region primer. Libraries of TCR beta came from three nested multiplex PCR rounds with slightly modified ARM-PCR. Primers for the first two PCR rounds were TRBV1-TRBV30 forward primers and a C-beta reverse primer (approximately 10 cycles per round). TCRdb independently ran MiXCR on the multiplex PCR reads; one entry per CDR3 protein. The table lists roughly 36,000 distinct CDR3 sequences, roughly 80% of them singletons. The roughly 20-34 mg bulk tissue piece was not sorted before simultaneous RNA and DNA extraction. Study findings and constraints: Tumor tissue displayed a significantly greater top-250-clone fraction than blood (p = 0.039).

Concerning this clonotype: Its antigen is still unknown. The junction does not match germline at one end; this may be a read error.

This receptor was obtained from a man between 40 and 49 years old with primary liver carcinoma and hepatitis B virus infection. Sequenced: tumor-adjacent normal liver tissue. This chain joins TRBV11-2 and TRBJ2-4; maybe TRBD2 (6 bases). This chain's CDR3 is CASSSVTGDNTQYF. The DNA of the CDR3 is TGTGCCAGCAGCTCAGTGACGGGGGATAACACTCAGTACTTC.